The 13 T cell receptor beta chains reported below all come from one sample, sequenced in a study of T cell changes during pregnancy in multiple sclerosis. Method: immunoSEQ multiplex PCR; TCRdb's copy keeps in-frame clones and lacks some. Of tens of thousands of clones listed, approximately 93% are singletons. The source material was peripheral blood, sampled in the second trimester of pregnancy. Receptors originate from a female donor with multiple sclerosis, enrolled in a pregnancy study.

The J gene is TRBJ1-1, the V gene TRBV6-7; 10 bases map to TRBD1. TRBV6-7 is identified as an open reading frame with a role that is uncertain. The CDR3 covers 20 residues. Trimming took 3 bases from V and 4 from J; bases not matched to a gene: 20. This chain's CDR3 is CASSYFLSGQGRFRTTEAFF. In nucleotides, the CDR3 is TGTGCCAGCAGTTATTTCCTTTCGGGACAGGGGCGATTCCGAACCACTGAAGCTTTCTTT.

The genes are TRBV9 and TRBJ2-3, with 9 bases aligning to TRBD2. V shed 4 bases, J shed 3 bases, and the junction held 6 bases outside the gene matches. CDR1 and CDR2 from the germline V gene are SGDLS and YYNGEE. This CDR3 is built from 15 residues. The CDR3 region is CASSFSGRRTDTQYF. The DNA for the CDR3 is TGTGCCAGCAGCTTTAGCGGGAGACGAACAGATACGCAGTATTTT.

Concerning this clone: The junction differs from germline at one of its ends, possibly a read error. The chain recombines TRBV7-7 with TRBJ2-7; perhaps TRBD1 as D (5 bases). CDR3 length: 13 amino acids. Germline lookup yields CDR1 SSHAT and CDR2 FNYEAQ (reference sequence). CDR3 sequence reads: CASSSIRGYEQYF. The CDR3 bases are TGTGCTAGCAGCAGTATAAGGGGCTACGAGCAGTACTTC.

The chain employs TRBV5-1 and TRBJ1-3, with TRBD1 as a possible D gene (5 bases). The CDR3 length is 16 residues. Germline loops: CDR1 SGHRS, CDR2 YFSETQ. With 0 bases removed from V and 4 bases from J, the gap between germline ends came to 14 bases. CDR3 in amino acids: CASSLGGNEQGNTIYF. The CDR3 DNA follows: TGCGCCAGCAGCTTGGGGGGCAACGAACAAGGAAACACCATATATTTT.

In its sample, this clone was seen a few times. V is TRBV2 and J is TRBJ1-1, with TRBD1 matching 7 bases. Per germline, CDR1 SNHLY and CDR2 FYNNEI. The CDR3 sequence is 14 residues long. V shed 4 bases and J 3 bases; nucleotides not matched to a gene: 5. For the CDR3, the DNA is TGTGCCAGCAGTGTACAGGGGCTAGACACTGAAGCTTTCTTT. Translated, it gives CASSVQGLDTEAFF.

This clone has only a few counts. The V gene is TRBV6-1, the J gene TRBJ1-5; D gene ambiguous. The CDR3 is 10 amino acids. Between the trimmed V and J ends, which lost 8 bases and 4 bases, there was a span of 3 bases. Per the germline V gene, CDR1 is MNHNS and CDR2 is SASEGT. CDR3 amino acids: CASSNQPQHF. CDR3 sequence (DNA): TGTGCCAGCTCGAATCAGCCCCAGCATTTT.

The J gene is TRBJ1-1, the V gene TRBV30; a possible D gene is TRBD1 (5 bases). This CDR3 region has 14 residues. Germline-derived CDR1 and CDR2 are GTSNPN and SVGIG (reference sequence). V dropped 5 bases and J dropped 1 base, with 14 bases sitting between them. The CDR3 DNA sequence: TGTGCCTGGGGCCCGGGTCAGGGGAACACTGAAGCTTTCTTT. Its protein product is CAWGPGQGNTEAFF.

V usage is TRBV18 and J usage is TRBJ1-1, with a tentative D call TRBD1 (5 bases). In germline, CDR1 is KGHSH, CDR2 LQKENI. CDR3 length equals 14 residues. The V end was cut by 3 bases, the J end by 4 bases, with 12 bases between. As DNA, the CDR3 is TGTGCCAGCTCACCCAGGGTGGGGGGCACTGAAGCTTTCTTT. Translated: CASSPRVGGTEAFF.

The chain carries TRBV5-6 and TRBJ2-2; 10 nucleotides match TRBD2. V shed 4 bases, J shed 5 bases, and the junction held 2 bases outside the gene matches. The V gene's germline CDR1 is SGHDT and CDR2 YYEEEE. This CDR3 contains 14 residues. The CDR3: CASSGLAVTGELFF. The CDR3 DNA reads as TGTGCCAGCAGCGGACTAGCGGTTACCGGGGAGCTGTTTTTT.

The chain uses TRBV5-8 and TRBJ2-7; the match to TRBD1 covers 10 bases. This CDR3 is 15 amino acids long. V shed 0 bases and J 6 bases; nucleotides not matched to a gene: 6. Germline-derived CDR1 and CDR2 are SGHTS and YDEGEE. CDR3 protein: CASSLAWDRGTEQYF. The DNA for the CDR3 is TGTGCCAGCAGCTTGGCCTGGGACAGGGGAACCGAGCAGTACTTC.

This clone turned up a few times. The chain carries TRBV25-1 and TRBJ1-2, with D maybe TRBD1 (5 bases). Germline V gives CDR1 MGHDK, CDR2 SYGVNS. CDR3 length equals 12 residues. Trimming shortened V by 7 bases and J by 8 bases, and 14 bases separated the two germline ends. CDR3 region: CASNQGFGGYTF. CDR3 bases: TGTGCCAGCAATCAGGGATTTGGAGGCTACACCTTC.

The chain uses TRBV11-2 and TRBJ1-2, with TRBD1 matching over 7 bases. The junction had 8 bases not matched to a gene; V was cut back by 7 bases and J by 6 bases. Germline V gene data show CDR1 as SGHAT and CDR2 as FQNNGV. The CDR3 spans 13 residues. CDR3 in DNA: TGTGCCAGCATATCCGGGACAGCCGATGGCTACACCTTC. Protein sequence: CASISGTADGYTF. Combining the CDR3 with reference TRBV11-2 and TRBJ1-2 gives the whole variable domain EAGVAQSPRYKIIEKRQSVAFWCNPISGHATLYWYQQILGQGPKLLIQFQNNGVVDDSQLPKDRFSAERLKGVDSTLKIQPAKLEDSAVYLCASISGTADGYTFGSGTRLTVV.

The chain joins TRBV7-9 to TRBJ2-7, with D possibly TRBD1 on 6 matching bases. Trimming left V 6 bases short and J 5 bases short, with 11 bases between. CDR1 SEHNR and CDR2 FQNEAQ come from the germline V gene (reference sequence). The CDR3 is made up of 12 amino acids. The CDR3 protein is CASRPDRDEQYF. For the CDR3, the DNA is TGTGCCAGCAGACCGGACAGAGACGAGCAGTACTTC.